This TCR beta chain was captured in a study of blood T cell repertoires in COVID-19 (dated by TCRdb to 2019 to 2021). Turning to the overall study: The collaborator samples originated in the United States, Italy and Spain and spanned the acute and convalescent phases of COVID-19. The prospective study material was composed of cDNA or gDNA derived from T cells, B-cell-depleted T cells, or PBMCs. Subjects who had been exposed to COVID-19, were actively infected with it, or had recovered from it provided the deeply sampled blood TCRbeta repertoires that made up the dataset. A freely available public database, intended as a resource for researchers studying the immune response to SARS-CoV-2, is where the repertoires were released. The samples were drawn from two sources: the first 160 participants of the ongoing ImmuneRACE study, and about 1,300 subjects contributed by 6 global collaborators. The sample metadata nearly always contained a de-identified subject ID, COVID-19 status, age in years and sex. Where HLA class I and class II types were available, the types were taken from metadata supplied by the sample provider, not from assay-based typing.

TCRbeta CDR3 regions were amplified from genomic DNA by means of the immunoSEQ Assay, a bias-controlled multiplex PCR. Under the source paper's analysis protocol: The number of nucleated cells in each sample was estimated from the amplification of reference gene primers within the assay. To quantify the absolute abundance of each unique TCRbeta CDR3 rearrangement, sequence reads were collapsed and filtered. Productive Simpson clonality was computed per sample as the square root of Simpson's diversity index over productive rearrangements. TCRdb carries this immuneACCESS record with in-frame sequences only. Its versions omit some clonotypes, under half of them owing to an unresolved V gene in the studies checked, with the rest unexplained. D and trimming come from the DNA, and the V and J calls and clone size come from that table. This sample comprises 180,000 or so clones, 78% of them detected only once. The top ten hold about 2.8% of the sample.

General conclusions and limits of the study: How much clinical and demographic metadata was included differed by source and by participant, and the metadata was provided uncurated.

The germline V gene encodes CDR1 SGHAT and CDR2 FQNNGV. V loses 5 bases of germline sequence and J loses 5 bases, and the interval between the two ends is 12 bases. Inclusive of the bounding cysteine and phenylalanine, the CDR3 is 13 residues long. The read is trimmed to its CDR3 DNA, 39 bases read in frame from base 1. The collaborating institutions used their own protocols to collect whole blood in K2EDTA tubes. Collaborator samples were shipped for TCRbeta analysis as frozen whole blood, isolated PBMCs, or DNA extracted from either sample type. Comment on this clone: The specificity of this receptor is unknown. Within one base of it there is no much larger clone, and no base qualities were kept.

Rearrangement joined TRBV11-2 to TRBJ2-5, with TRBD1 perhaps the D gene, on 6 matching bases. The clonotype comes from a woman at least 80 years old with active or convalescent COVID-19. The sequenced material came from peripheral blood. The nucleotides read TGTGCCAGCAGCGGAGGACAGATGGAGACCCAGTACTTC. It encodes CASSGGQMETQYF.